Described below is a single TCR beta chain sequence and its context. As defined, naive CD8 cells were CD45RO-negative and positively selected for CCR7, with terminally differentiated effector memory CD45RA+ cells excluded. The CDR3 length is 17 residues. Germline V lookup: CDR1 SGHTA, CDR2 FQGNSA. The junction had 9 bases not matched to a gene; V was cut back by 3 bases and J by 2 bases. Sorted subsets were amplified in replicate PCRs using about 200 ng DNA, 25,000 to 30,000 T cell genomes. The protocol was immunoSEQ multiplex PCR, while the TCRdb copy is restricted to in-frame clones and leaves out a portion. The sample consists of some 740,000 clones, around 93% of them appearing once. This record belongs to a study of shared clonotypes between healthy human individuals.

The TCR sequence derives from a man aged 25-45 years in good health. The rearrangement uses TRBV7-2 and TRBJ2-1; 8 nucleotides match TRBD2. What was sequenced was naive CD8+ T cells sorted from blood. DNA for the CDR3: TGTGCCAGCAGCTTCCCCGATCGGGAGGGGGCCTACAATGAGCAGTTCTTC. This sequence encodes CASSFPDREGAYNEQFF.